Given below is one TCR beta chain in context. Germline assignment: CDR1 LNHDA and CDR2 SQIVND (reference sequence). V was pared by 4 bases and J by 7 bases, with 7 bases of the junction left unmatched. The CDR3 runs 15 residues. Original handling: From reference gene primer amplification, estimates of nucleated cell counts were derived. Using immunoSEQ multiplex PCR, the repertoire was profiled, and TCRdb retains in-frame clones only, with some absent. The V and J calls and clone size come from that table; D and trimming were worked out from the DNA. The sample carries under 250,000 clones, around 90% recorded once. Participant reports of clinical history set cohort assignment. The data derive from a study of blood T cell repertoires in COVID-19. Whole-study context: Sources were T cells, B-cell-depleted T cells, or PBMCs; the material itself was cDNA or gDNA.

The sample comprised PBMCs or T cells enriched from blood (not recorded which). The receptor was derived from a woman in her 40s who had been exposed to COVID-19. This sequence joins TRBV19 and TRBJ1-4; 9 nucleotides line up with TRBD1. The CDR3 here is CASSTFPGQGEKLFF. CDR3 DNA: TGTGCCAGTAGTACTTTCCCGGGACAGGGTGAAAAACTGTTTTTT. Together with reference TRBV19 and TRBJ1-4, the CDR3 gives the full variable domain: DGGITQSPKYLFRKEGQNVTLSCEQNLNHDAMYWYRQDPGQGLRLIYYSQIVNDFQKGDIAEGYSVSREKKESFPLTVTSAQKNPTAFYLCASSTFPGQGEKLFFGSGTQLSVL.